The rows below give T cell receptor beta chains drawn from one sample of a study of T cells in Graves' hyperthyroidism and ophthalmopathy. MiXCR, run by TCRdb on the multiplex PCR reads, gives a single entry per CDR3 protein. The sample comprises some 510,000 distinct CDR3 sequences, 40% to 55% of which are singletons, and 6.5% to 9% rests with the top ten. The source material was peripheral blood or thyroid tissue (not recorded which). The receptors stem from a woman under 30 with Graves' hyperthyroidism. CDR3s include the opening cysteine and the closing phenylalanine or tryptophan. Each record gives: J gene, V gene, CDR3 protein.

TRBJ2-7,TRBV12-3/TRBV12-4,CASSQSHEQYF
TRBJ2-7,TRBV7-8,CASSLGTGGWEQYF
TRBJ1-5,TRBV7-9,CASSRGQGRDQPQHF
TRBJ1-2,TRBV20-1,CSARKEAARGYTF
TRBJ2-7,TRBV10-3,CAISESLAGGLEQYF
TRBJ2-5,TRBV2,CATSGTGGDQETQYF
TRBJ2-5,TRBV5-1,CASSQGQGAHQETQYF
TRBJ2-5,TRBV2,CARSPRGMGETQYF
TRBJ1-1,TRBV10-3,CAIRMAGNTEAFF
TRBJ2-3,TRBV29-1,CSSDGASGSPDTQYF
TRBJ2-7,TRBV7-6,CASSLRTGGRDEQYF
TRBJ1-4,TRBV6-1,CASSRTGRSEKLFF
TRBJ2-2,TRBV7-2,CASSLAWAMDTGELFF
TRBJ1-1,TRBV2,CASSEGTSKAFF
TRBJ1-2,TRBV20-1,CSYGGNYGYTF
TRBJ1-6,TRBV2,CASGTLNSPLHF
TRBJ1-6,TRBV20-1,CSAREGRGHSPLHF
TRBJ1-1,TRBV29-1,CSVDSSNTEAFF
TRBJ2-7,TRBV19,CASHPGQANSYEQYF
TRBJ1-1,TRBV29-1,CSLEQMNTEAFF
TRBJ1-1,TRBV25-1,CASSESWTNTEAFF
TRBJ1-4,TRBV10-3,CAIRSSWENEKLFF
TRBJ1-4,TRBV14,CASSDPGRGAEKLFF
TRBJ2-7,TRBV24-1,CASSARLALSYEQYF
TRBJ1-5,TRBV2,CASSLSSSGYQPQHF
TRBJ2-7,TRBV7-2,CASSHKDEQCF
TRBJ1-1,TRBV20-1,CSLGRQGLDTEAFF
TRBJ1-1,TRBV12-3/TRBV12-4,CANSLWSYTEAFF
TRBJ2-7,TRBV19,CASSIMGQGLYEQYF
TRBJ1-1,TRBV19,CASSIGRRVDTEAFF
TRBJ2-7,TRBV7-6,CASSEGQVSYEQYF
TRBJ2-2,TRBV2,CASTRRDTGELFF
TRBJ1-1,TRBV10-3,CAISESRGNTEAFF
TRBJ1-5,TRBV11-3,CASSLVPENQPQHF
TRBJ1-2,TRBV9,CASSVAWGSYGYTF
TRBJ2-3,TRBV24-1,CATSDPGSKADTQYF
TRBJ2-5,TRBV20-1,CSAQIPETQYF
TRBJ1-1,TRBV7-9,CASSFGGRHTEAFF
TRBJ1-2,TRBV9,CASSVAGTGIWDGYTF
TRBJ2-2,TRBV7-8,CASSLTSGRVIAGELFF
TRBJ1-2,TRBV15,CATSGDRGRDYGYTF
-,TRBV10-3,CAISEDRAGGETQYF
TRBJ1-2,TRBV12-3/TRBV12-4,CASSSGGNGYTF
TRBJ1-2,TRBV6-5,CASSPGRRYGYTF
TRBJ1-3,TRBV2,CASIALGYTIYF
TRBJ2-7,TRBV7-9,CASSLAAGSYEQYF
TRBJ2-5,TRBV2,CATSTGSGDTQYF
TRBJ1-3,TRBV5-1,CASSRDSSSGNTIYF
TRBJ1-5,TRBV6-5,CASSYSSSGRRANQPQHF
TRBJ2-7,TRBV25-1,CASSASGLPLVYEQYF
TRBJ1-3,TRBV5-1,CASSLDVGAVGNTIYF
TRBJ1-6,TRBV15,CAASSSYRGYESPLHF
TRBJ2-7,TRBV2,CASIGRGKGYEQYF
TRBJ1-2,TRBV25-1,CASSAGQGTTSYTF
TRBJ1-5,TRBV10-3,CASSYFRQELQPQHF
TRBJ2-7,TRBV12-3/TRBV12-4,CASRIRDGHYEQYF
TRBJ2-7,TRBV10-3,CAIAPTAGYYEQYF